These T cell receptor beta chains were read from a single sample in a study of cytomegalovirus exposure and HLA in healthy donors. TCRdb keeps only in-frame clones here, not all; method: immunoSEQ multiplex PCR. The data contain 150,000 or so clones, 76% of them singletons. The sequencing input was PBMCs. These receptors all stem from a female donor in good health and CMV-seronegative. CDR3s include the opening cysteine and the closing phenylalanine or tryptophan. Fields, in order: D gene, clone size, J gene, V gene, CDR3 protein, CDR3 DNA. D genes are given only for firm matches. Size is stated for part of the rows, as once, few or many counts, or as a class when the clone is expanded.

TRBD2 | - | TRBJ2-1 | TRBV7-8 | CASSLPRENNEQFF | TGTGCCAGCAGCTTACCGCGGGAGAACAATGAGCAGTTCTTC
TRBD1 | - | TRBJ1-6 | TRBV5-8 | CASSFAGTGVRNSPLHF | TGTGCCAGCAGCTTTGCCGGGACAGGGGTGAGGAATTCACCCCTCCACTTT
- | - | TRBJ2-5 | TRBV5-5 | CASSLALQDQETQYF | TGTGCCAGCAGCTTGGCCCTACAGGACCAAGAGACCCAGTACTTC
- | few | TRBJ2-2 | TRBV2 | CASSAAGNTGELFF | TGTGCCAGCAGTGCCGCGGGGAACACCGGGGAGCTGTTTTTT
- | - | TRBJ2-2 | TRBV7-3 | CASSLQGRRPGELFF | TGTGCCAGCAGCTTACAGGGGCGCCGGCCCGGGGAGCTGTTTTTT
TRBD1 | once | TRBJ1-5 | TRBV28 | CASSWGQHNQPQHF | TGTGCCAGCAGCTGGGGACAGCACAATCAGCCCCAGCATTTT
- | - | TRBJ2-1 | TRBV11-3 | CASSFDGTRNEQFF | TGTGCCAGCAGTTTTGACGGGACTCGAAATGAGCAGTTCTTC
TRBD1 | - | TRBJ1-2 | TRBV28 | CASRSGQVEGYTF | TGTGCCAGCAGGTCGGGACAGGTGGAGGGCTACACCTTC
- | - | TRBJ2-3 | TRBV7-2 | CASSAQGADTQYF | TGTGCCAGCAGCGCACAAGGAGCAGATACGCAGTATTTT
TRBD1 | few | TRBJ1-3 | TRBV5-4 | CASSLSSVSRDSPGNTIYF | TGTGCCAGCAGCTTGAGCTCAGTTAGCCGGGACAGCCCTGGAAACACCATATATTTT
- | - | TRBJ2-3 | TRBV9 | CASSPVGRTSTDTQYF | TGTGCCAGCAGCCCCGTGGGGCGGACCAGCACAGATACGCAGTATTTT
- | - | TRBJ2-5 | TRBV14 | CASSRGETQYF | TGTGCCAGCAGCCGCGGGGAGACCCAGTACTTC
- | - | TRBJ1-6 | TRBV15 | CATSNRPLPDSPLHF | TGTGCCACCAGCAACAGGCCGCTCCCGGATTCACCCCTCCACTTT
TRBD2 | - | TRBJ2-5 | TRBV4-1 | CASSQDPPSGQQETQYF | TGCGCCAGCAGCCAAGATCCCCCTAGCGGGCAACAAGAGACCCAGTACTTC
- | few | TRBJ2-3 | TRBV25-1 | CASSARQTYTDTQYF | TGTGCCAGCTCCGCAAGACAGACATACACAGATACGCAGTATTTT
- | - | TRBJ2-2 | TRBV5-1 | CASSLEGQTTGELFF | TGCGCCAGCAGCTTGGAGGGACAAACCACCGGGGAGCTGTTTTTT
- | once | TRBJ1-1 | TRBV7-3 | CASSLGGLNTEAFF | TGTGCCAGCAGCTTAGGGGGGTTGAACACTGAAGCTTTCTTT
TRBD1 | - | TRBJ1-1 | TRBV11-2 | CASSSDRGNTEAFF | TGTGCCAGCAGTTCGGACAGGGGGAACACTGAAGCTTTCTTT
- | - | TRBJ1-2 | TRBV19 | CASSIEGEANYGYTF | TGTGCCAGTAGTATAGAGGGGGAGGCCAACTATGGCTACACCTTC
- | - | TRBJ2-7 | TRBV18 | CASSPGQIYEQYF | TGTGCCAGCTCACCTGGACAGATCTACGAGCAGTACTTC
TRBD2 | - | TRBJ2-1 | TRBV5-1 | CASSLVAGEAYNEQFF | TGCGCCAGCAGCTTGGTAGCGGGAGAGGCCTACAATGAGCAGTTCTTC
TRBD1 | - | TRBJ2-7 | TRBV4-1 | CASTAGTGPYEQYF | TGCGCCAGCACGGCTGGGACAGGACCCTACGAGCAGTACTTC
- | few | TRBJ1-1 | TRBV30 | CAWSQEANTEAFF | TGTGCCTGGAGCCAGGAGGCTAACACTGAAGCTTTCTTT
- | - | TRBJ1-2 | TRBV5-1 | CASSLGDRMDYTF | TGCGCCAGCAGCTTGGGCGACAGGATGGACTACACCTTC
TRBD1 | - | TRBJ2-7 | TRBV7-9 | CASSLYGTGGSYEQYF | TGTGCCAGCAGCTTATATGGAACAGGGGGCTCCTACGAGCAGTACTTC
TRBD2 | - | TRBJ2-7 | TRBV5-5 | CASSLLSGRASPYEQYF | TGTGCCAGCAGCTTGCTTAGCGGGAGGGCCAGCCCCTACGAGCAGTACTTC
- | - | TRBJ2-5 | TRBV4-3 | CASSQALGLAEETQYF | TGCGCCAGCAGCCAAGCTTTGGGTCTAGCTGAAGAGACCCAGTACTTC
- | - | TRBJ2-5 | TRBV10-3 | CAISESRRGIQETQYF | TGTGCCATCAGTGAGTCTCGGCGGGGCATCCAAGAGACCCAGTACTTC
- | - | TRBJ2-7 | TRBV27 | CASKGEGRSEQYF | TGTGCCAGCAAAGGGGAAGGTAGGTCGGAGCAGTACTTC
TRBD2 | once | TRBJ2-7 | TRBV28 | CASSLTAGGPYEQYF | TGTGCCAGCAGTTTAACGGCGGGAGGGCCCTACGAGCAGTACTTC
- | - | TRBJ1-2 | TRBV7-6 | CASSLGGGNYGYTF | TGTGCCAGCAGCTTAGGGGGGGGTAACTATGGCTACACCTTC
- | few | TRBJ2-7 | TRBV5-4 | CASSLAGTYEQYF | TGTGCCAGCAGCTTGGCGGGAACCTACGAGCAGTACTTC
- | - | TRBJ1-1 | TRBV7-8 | CASSYMVRTEAFF | TGTGCCAGCAGCTATATGGTTCGGACTGAAGCTTTCTTT
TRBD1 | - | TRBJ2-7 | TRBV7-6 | CASSAGGSSYEQYF | TGTGCCAGCAGCGCAGGGGGAAGCTCCTACGAGCAGTACTTC
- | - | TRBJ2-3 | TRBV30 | CAWEGGPGDTQYF | TGTGCCTGGGAGGGAGGCCCCGGAGATACGCAGTATTTT
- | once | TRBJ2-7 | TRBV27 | CASSRDRGEQYF | TGTGCCAGCAGTCGCGACCGGGGCGAGCAGTACTTC
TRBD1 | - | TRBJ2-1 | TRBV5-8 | CASSADRVVNEQFF | TGTGCCAGCAGCGCAGACAGGGTCGTAAATGAGCAGTTCTTC
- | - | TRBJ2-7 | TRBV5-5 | CASSLLSYEQYF | TGTGCCAGCAGCTTGCTTTCCTACGAGCAGTACTTC
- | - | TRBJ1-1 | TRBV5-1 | CASSFGADSRAFF | TGCGCCAGCAGCTTCGGGGCGGACAGCCGTGCTTTCTTT